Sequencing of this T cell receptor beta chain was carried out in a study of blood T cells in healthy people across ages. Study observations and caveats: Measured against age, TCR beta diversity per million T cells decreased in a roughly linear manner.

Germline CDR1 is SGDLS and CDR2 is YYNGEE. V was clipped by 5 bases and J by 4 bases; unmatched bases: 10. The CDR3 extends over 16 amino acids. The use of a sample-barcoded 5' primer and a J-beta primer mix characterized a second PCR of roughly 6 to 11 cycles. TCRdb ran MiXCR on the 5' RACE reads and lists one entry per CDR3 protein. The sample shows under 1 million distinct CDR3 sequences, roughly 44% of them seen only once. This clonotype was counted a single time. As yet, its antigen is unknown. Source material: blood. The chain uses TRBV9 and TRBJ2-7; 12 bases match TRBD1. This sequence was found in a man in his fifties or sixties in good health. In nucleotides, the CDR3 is TGTGCCAGCAGTGGTACGCCGGGACAGGGGGCTTACGAGCAGTACTTC. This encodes CASSGTPGQGAYEQYF. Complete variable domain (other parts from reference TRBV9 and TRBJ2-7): DSGVTQTPKHLITATGQRVTLRCSPRSGDLSVYWYQQSLDQGLQFLIQYYNGEERAKGNILERFSAQQFPDLHSELNLSSLELGDSALYFCASSGTPGQGAYEQYFGPGTRLTVT.